The 3 T cell receptor beta chains below come from one sample, sequenced in a study of cytomegalovirus exposure and HLA in healthy donors. PCR primers comprised 60 Vbeta and 13 Jbeta primers. This table comes from immunoSEQ multiplex PCR, and its TCRdb copy is limited to in-frame clones, with some not included. The sample carries some 70,000 clones, around three quarters recorded once. Sequenced: PBMCs. These receptors all stem from a man aged 50-60 years in good health and CMV-seronegative.

The chain carries TRBV30 and TRBJ2-3; D is perhaps TRBD2 (5 bases). V was pared by 2 bases and J by 6 bases, with 15 bases between. Germline V CDR1 and CDR2: GTSNPN, SVGIG (reference sequence). CDR3 size: 14 residues. The CDR3 sequence is CAWSSGGQLDTQYF. CDR3 nucleotides: TGTGCCTGGAGTAGCGGCGGTCAGCTTGATACGCAGTATTTT.

This clone has a single count. This chain connects TRBV18 to TRBJ2-2, with TRBD1 matching over 7 bases. This CDR3 is built from 15 residues. In germline, CDR1 is KGHSH, CDR2 LQKENI. V lost 1 base, J lost 3 bases, and 2 bases stayed unmatched. CDR3 region: CASSPRGGYTGELFF. The CDR3 DNA follows: TGTGCCAGCTCACCACGAGGGGGCTACACCGGGGAGCTGTTTTTT.

This clone was counted a single time. This sequence joins TRBV6-6 and TRBJ2-7; D is unresolved. V lost 5 bases and J lost 7, with 12 bases in between. The germline V gene encodes CDR1 MNHNY and CDR2 SVGAGI (reference sequence). This CDR3 is 12 amino acids long. The CDR3 reads CASSSPPGEQYF. In DNA form, the CDR3 reads TGTGCCAGCAGTAGCCCTCCCGGGGAGCAGTACTTC.